This TCR beta chain was observed in a study of cytomegalovirus exposure and HLA in healthy donors. Study context: Around 77 million unique TCRs from HLA-typed donors made up an early data release. Regarding the study as a whole: Later analysis suggested links between common viral pathogens and several top significant clusters. Compared with the roughly 700-donor mean, an Asian-associated ancestry cluster reportedly had fewer N-insertions, according to a later analysis.

CDR1 is LNHDA, CDR2 SQIVND, per germline (reference sequence). The CDR3 loop spans 15 amino acids. V was trimmed by 7 bases and J by 5 bases, leaving 20 bases between them. As for this clone: What it recognizes is unknown.

At collection, donors were nominally healthy, but unrecorded immune exposures were probable. A multiplex PCR was run with 60 Vbeta primers and 13 Jbeta primers. TCRdb's copy holds only in-frame clones and misses some; the assay was immunoSEQ multiplex PCR. The sample contains nearly 70,000 clones, about 74% of which appear only once. V gene TRBV19 combines with J gene TRBJ1-2; D may be TRBD1 (5 bases). The TCR was taken from a woman in her sixties or seventies in good health and CMV-seropositive. The sequenced sample was PBMCs. The CDR3 coding sequence is TGTGCCAGTACCGGCGGGGGAAGGGGTAATTATGGCTACACCTTC. Protein product: CASTGGGRGNYGYTF.